This is a list of T cell receptor beta chains from one sample in a study of cytomegalovirus exposure and HLA in healthy donors. The table came from immunoSEQ multiplex PCR; TCRdb's copy has only in-frame clones and leaves some out. The table has about 160,000 clones, around four fifths seen once. Sequencing used PBMCs. The receptors here all came from a male donor in good health and CMV-seropositive. Both conserved end residues are part of each CDR3. D genes are given only for firm matches. Clone size is given for some rows only: seen once, a few or many times, or a class if the clone is expanded.

TRBJ2-1,16,TRBD1,once,TRBV4-2,CASSQVGQGVSDEQFF,TGTGCCAGCAGCCAAGTAGGCCAGGGGGTAAGCGATGAGCAGTTCTTC
TRBJ1-2,15,-,-,TRBV7-2,CASSSFVEGGNGYTF,TGTGCCAGCAGCTCCTTCGTAGAGGGAGGGAATGGCTACACCTTC
TRBJ1-1,13,-,few,TRBV6-4,CASSAQKNTEAFF,TGTGCCAGCAGTGCACAGAAGAACACTGAAGCTTTCTTT
TRBJ1-4,15,-,many,TRBV6-7,CASSQVGSHNEKLFF,TGTGCCAGCAGCCAGGTCGGCAGCCATAATGAAAAACTGTTTTTT
TRBJ1-3,17,TRBD1,-,TRBV7-9,CSSSLKGAGIYGNTIYF,TGTTCCAGCAGCTTAAAGGGGGCAGGGATATATGGAAACACCATATATTTT
TRBJ1-5,13,-,few,TRBV5-6,CASSRQVDQPQHF,TGTGCCAGCAGCCGTCAGGTGGATCAGCCCCAGCATTTT
TRBJ1-1,13,-,-,TRBV7-7,CASSLSRGSEAFF,TGTGCTAGCAGCTTATCCAGGGGCTCTGAAGCTTTCTTT
TRBJ2-7,11,-,-,TRBV20-1,CSAGARAEQYF,TGCAGTGCTGGGGCTCGCGCCGAGCAGTACTTC
TRBJ1-4,15,-,few,TRBV6-1,CASSDRDGESVKLFF,TGTGCCAGCAGTGACAGGGATGGGGAATCAGTCAAACTGTTTTTT
TRBJ2-1,11,TRBD1,-,TRBV6-6,CASTSGQAGVF,TGTGCCAGCACCTCTGGACAGGCTGGGGTCTTC
TRBJ1-1,14,-,few,TRBV27,CASSLPGRGTEAFF,TGTGCCAGCAGTTTGCCAGGGAGGGGCACTGAAGCTTTCTTT
TRBJ2-3,14,TRBD2,-,TRBV30,CAGSSGDGEDTQYF,TGTGCCGGGAGCAGCGGGGACGGAGAGGATACGCAGTATTTT
TRBJ2-2,17,TRBD1,-,TRBV9,CASSVGTGGSGFGELFF,TGTGCCAGCAGCGTAGGGACAGGGGGCTCCGGGTTCGGGGAGCTGTTTTTT
TRBJ1-2,13,TRBD1,-,TRBV5-4,CASSRGTEYGYTF,TGTGCCAGCAGCCGAGGGACAGAATATGGCTACACCTTC
TRBJ1-1,13,-,once,TRBV7-9,CASSFRSDTEAFF,TGTGCCAGCAGCTTTCGGTCCGACACTGAAGCTTTCTTT
TRBJ2-1,13,TRBD2,-,TRBV5-1,CASSFTSGNEQFF,TGCGCCAGCAGCTTTACTAGCGGCAATGAGCAGTTCTTC
TRBJ1-6,15,-,-,TRBV4-1,CASSQVEAANSPLHF,TGCGCCAGCAGCCAAGTTGAGGCAGCCAATTCACCCCTCCACTTT
TRBJ2-7,12,-,-,TRBV4-1,CASSQTPGEQYF,TGCGCCAGCAGTCAGACCCCGGGGGAGCAGTACTTC
TRBJ1-2,16,TRBD1,-,TRBV6-6,CASSYSGTGGGNGYTF,TGTGCCAGCAGTTACTCTGGGACAGGGGGAGGGAATGGCTACACCTTC
TRBJ1-1,15,-,-,TRBV9,CASAKGGQGGTEAFF,TGTGCCAGCGCCAAGGGAGGGCAGGGAGGCACTGAAGCTTTCTTT
TRBJ2-7,15,TRBD1,few,TRBV10-3,CAISEKDRGPYEQYF,TGTGCCATCAGTGAGAAGGACAGGGGACCCTACGAGCAGTACTTC
TRBJ2-1,16,TRBD2,-,TRBV9,CASTGDGGGPYNEQFF,TGTGCCAGCACCGGGGACGGGGGGGGCCCTTACAATGAGCAGTTCTTC
TRBJ2-3,14,-,-,TRBV27,CASSSGKRTDTQYF,TGTGCCAGCAGTTCCGGGAAGAGGACAGATACGCAGTATTTT
TRBJ2-7,15,-,-,TRBV5-8,CASSSGELLTYEQYF,TGTGCCAGCAGTTCCGGGGAGCTTCTTACCTACGAGCAGTACTTC
TRBJ2-7,15,-,once,TRBV7-6,CASSFGGQSNYEQYF,TGTGCCAGCAGCTTCGGCGGGCAGTCTAACTACGAGCAGTACTTC
TRBJ2-5,15,TRBD2,-,TRBV5-4,CASSRTSGGQETQYF,TGTGCCAGCAGCCGGACTAGCGGGGGACAAGAGACCCAGTACTTC
TRBJ2-1,17,TRBD1,-,TRBV4-1,CASSELYGTGTTNEQFF,TGCGCCAGCTCGGAATTGTACGGGACAGGGACTACGAATGAGCAGTTCTTC
TRBJ2-1,15,-,-,TRBV19,CASSIGTAPYNEQFF,TGTGCCAGTAGTATAGGGACTGCACCGTACAATGAGCAGTTCTTC
TRBJ1-2,13,-,-,TRBV5-4,CASSFGGNYGYTF,TGTGCCAGCAGCTTCGGGGGGAACTATGGCTACACCTTC
TRBJ2-7,14,TRBD1,-,TRBV5-8,CASSRLAGGVEQYF,TGTGCCAGCAGCCGATTGGCAGGGGGCGTCGAGCAGTACTTC
TRBJ1-5,14,TRBD1,-,TRBV19,CASRKQGDNQPQHF,TGTGCCAGTAGAAAACAGGGGGACAATCAGCCCCAGCATTTT
TRBJ2-3,15,-,-,TRBV7-2,CASSLGRSSTDTQYF,TGTGCCAGCAGCCTCGGTCGTTCTTCCACAGATACGCAGTATTTT
TRBJ2-5,13,-,-,TRBV11-2,CASSLGDKETQYF,TGTGCCAGCAGCTTAGGGGACAAAGAGACCCAGTACTTC
TRBJ2-5,18,TRBD2,-,TRBV4-1,CASSQGSGGPYLQETQYF,TGCGCCAGCAGCCAGGGTAGCGGGGGCCCCTATTTACAAGAGACCCAGTACTTC
TRBJ2-1,13,TRBD1,-,TRBV11-3,CASSPRDRGFQFF,TGTGCCAGCAGCCCCAGGGACAGGGGCTTCCAGTTCTTC
TRBJ1-1,16,TRBD1,-,TRBV2,CASSEFFGTADTEAFF,TGTGCCAGCAGTGAATTCTTCGGGACAGCGGACACTGAAGCTTTCTTT
TRBJ2-6,16,-,few,TRBV5-1,CASSLSGDSGANVLTF,TGCGCCAGCAGCTTGAGCGGCGACTCTGGGGCCAACGTCCTGACTTTC
TRBJ1-4,12,-,-,TRBV7-2,CASSATNEKLFF,TGTGCCAGCAGCGCTACCAATGAAAAACTGTTTTTT
TRBJ2-5,16,TRBD2,-,TRBV12-5,CASGLGPGTTKETQYF,TGTGCTAGTGGTTTGGGCCCCGGGACTACCAAAGAGACCCAGTACTTC
TRBJ2-5,14,-,-,TRBV2,CASSEGALSETQYF,TGTGCCAGCAGTGAAGGGGCGTTGTCGGAGACCCAGTACTTC
TRBJ2-7,17,TRBD2,-,TRBV7-8,CASSLDSTGTAGDEQYF,TGTGCCAGCAGCTTAGACTCAACCGGGACGGCGGGGGACGAGCAGTACTTC
TRBJ2-2,15,TRBD1,-,TRBV19,CASWGRGRGFGELFF,TGTGCCAGCTGGGGCAGGGGGCGCGGATTCGGGGAGCTGTTTTTT
TRBJ2-7,15,TRBD1,-,TRBV7-9,CASIQQGGASYEQYF,TGTGCCAGCATCCAACAGGGGGGTGCTTCCTACGAGCAGTACTTC
TRBJ1-1,18,-,-,TRBV7-9,CASSLGQGVNDANTEAFF,TGTGCCAGCAGCTTGGGCCAGGGTGTTAACGACGCGAACACTGAAGCTTTCTTT
TRBJ2-7,13,-,-,TRBV2,CASMLARTHEQYF,TGTGCCAGCATGTTAGCGAGGACCCACGAGCAGTACTTC
TRBJ2-7,16,TRBD2,-,TRBV11-2,CASSPWGTSGTYEQYF,TGTGCCAGCAGCCCCTGGGGGACTAGCGGAACCTACGAGCAGTACTTC
TRBJ1-1,13,-,-,TRBV4-1,CASSAQGSTEAFF,TGCGCCAGCAGCGCTCAAGGGAGCACTGAAGCTTTCTTT
TRBJ2-5,14,-,-,TRBV13,CASSLVAGEETQYF,TGTGCCAGCAGCTTAGTTGCAGGGGAAGAGACCCAGTACTTC
TRBJ2-7,17,-,-,TRBV5-1,CASSLARRGRDRDEQYF,TGCGCCAGCAGCTTGGCCCGGAGGGGGCGGGACCGGGACGAGCAGTACTTC
TRBJ1-1,12,-,once,TRBV29-1,CSVGVGGTEAFF,TGCAGCGTTGGAGTCGGAGGCACTGAAGCTTTCTTT
TRBJ1-3,14,-,-,TRBV2,CASSDQGAGNTIYF,TGTGCCAGCAGTGACCAAGGGGCTGGAAACACCATATATTTT
TRBJ2-7,14,-,-,TRBV4-1,CASSQEASPYEQYF,TGCGCCAGCAGCCAAGAAGCCTCACCCTACGAGCAGTACTTC
TRBJ2-1,15,TRBD2,-,TRBV9,CASSPERAGVGEQFF,TGTGCCAGCAGCCCGGAGAGGGCGGGGGTGGGTGAGCAGTTCTTC
TRBJ2-7,15,-,-,TRBV5-1,CASSPRGWADYEQYF,TGCGCCAGCAGCCCCCGGGGGTGGGCTGACTACGAGCAGTACTTC